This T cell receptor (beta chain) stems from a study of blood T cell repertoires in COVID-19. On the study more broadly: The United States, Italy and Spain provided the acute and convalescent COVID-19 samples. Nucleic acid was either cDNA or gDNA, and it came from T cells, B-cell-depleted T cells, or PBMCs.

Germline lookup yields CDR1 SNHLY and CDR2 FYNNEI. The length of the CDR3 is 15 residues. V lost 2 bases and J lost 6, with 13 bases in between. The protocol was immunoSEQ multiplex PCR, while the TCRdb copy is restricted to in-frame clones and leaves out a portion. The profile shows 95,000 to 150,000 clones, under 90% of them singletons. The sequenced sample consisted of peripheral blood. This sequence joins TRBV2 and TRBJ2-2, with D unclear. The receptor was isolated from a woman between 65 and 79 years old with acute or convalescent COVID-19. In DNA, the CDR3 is TGTGCCAGCAGTGAAACCCTCATGGGCCCCGGGGAGCTGTTTTTT. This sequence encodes CASSETLMGPGELFF.